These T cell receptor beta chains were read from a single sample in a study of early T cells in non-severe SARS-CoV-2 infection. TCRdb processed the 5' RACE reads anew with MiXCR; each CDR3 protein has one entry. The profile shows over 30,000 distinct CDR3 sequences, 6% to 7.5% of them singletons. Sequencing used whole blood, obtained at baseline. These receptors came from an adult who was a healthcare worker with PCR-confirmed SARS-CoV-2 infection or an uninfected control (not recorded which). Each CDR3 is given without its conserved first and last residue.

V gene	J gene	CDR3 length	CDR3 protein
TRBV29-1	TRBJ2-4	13	SVGTGQVGIGIQY
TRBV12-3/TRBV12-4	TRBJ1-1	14	ASSLASPGQNTEAF
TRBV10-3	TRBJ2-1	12	AIRGLAGLNEQF
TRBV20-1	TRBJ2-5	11	SARVEEQETQH
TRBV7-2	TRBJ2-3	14	ASSQEREFWSDTQY
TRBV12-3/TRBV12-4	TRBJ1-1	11	ASSGQTNTEAF
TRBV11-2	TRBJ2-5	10	ASSLVWETQY
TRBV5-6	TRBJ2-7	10	ASSLSAYEQY
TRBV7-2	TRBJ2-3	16	ASSPGASGATSTDTQY
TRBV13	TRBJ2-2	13	ASSDGVEEIGELF
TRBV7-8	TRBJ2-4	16	ASSLETGNPLAKNIQY
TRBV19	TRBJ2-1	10	ASSEQVNEQF
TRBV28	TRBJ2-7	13	ASSSSGGEGYEQY
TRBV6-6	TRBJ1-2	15	ASSPRSGPGANYGYT
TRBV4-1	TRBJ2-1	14	ASTQTGLAGKNEQF
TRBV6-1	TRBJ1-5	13	ASSELSIGNQPQH
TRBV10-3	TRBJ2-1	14	AISSTSGSSYNEQF
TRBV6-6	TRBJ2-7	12	ASSYGQGSYEQY
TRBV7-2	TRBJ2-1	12	ASSAPGGKNEQF
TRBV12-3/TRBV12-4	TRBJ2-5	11	ASSLGRGETQY
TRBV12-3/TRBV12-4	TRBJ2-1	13	ASSRMGLTYNEQF
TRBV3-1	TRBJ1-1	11	ASSFATDSEAF
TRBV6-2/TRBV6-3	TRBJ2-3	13	ASTPSSGGADTQY
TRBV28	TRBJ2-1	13	ASSLWAAGENEQF
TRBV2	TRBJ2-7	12	ASTGTSGSYEQY
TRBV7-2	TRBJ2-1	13	ASSLEIRGYNEQF
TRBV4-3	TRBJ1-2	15	ASSQDRDPSPSYGYT
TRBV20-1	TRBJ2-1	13	SASPGTSGYSEQF
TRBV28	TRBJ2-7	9	ASSFSYEQY
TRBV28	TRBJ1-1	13	ASSGGDSMNTEAF
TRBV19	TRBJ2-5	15	ASRPLGQNPPQETQY
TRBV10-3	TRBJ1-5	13	AISADRAGNQPQH
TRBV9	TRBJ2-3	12	ASSVGRGGDTQY
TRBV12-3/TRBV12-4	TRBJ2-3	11	ASSGSRPDTQY
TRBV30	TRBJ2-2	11	AWSLTLAGELF
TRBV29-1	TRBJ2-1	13	SVVPPGTVYNEQF
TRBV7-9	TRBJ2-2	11	ATRLGNTGELF
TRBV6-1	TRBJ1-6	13	ASSDTQQYNSPLH
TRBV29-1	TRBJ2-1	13	SVRLSGLSYNEQF
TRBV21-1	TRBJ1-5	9	ASSSERPQH
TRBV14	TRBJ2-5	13	ASSQLTGLQETQY
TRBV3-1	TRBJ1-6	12	ASSQDIGVSPLH
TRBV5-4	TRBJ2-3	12	ASSDRPITDTQY
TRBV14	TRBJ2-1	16	ASSQDRAASGRALEQF
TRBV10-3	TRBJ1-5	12	AISGDRSVQPQH